This is a list of T cell receptor beta chains from one sample in a study of T cell repertoires in cytomegalovirus infection. TCRdb called the reads again in MiXCR, with one record for every CDR3 protein. The sample records approximately 500,000 distinct CDR3 sequences, 16% being singletons. The specimen was CD8+ T cells from PBMCs. The receptors originated from a human donor in good health (CMV status not recorded). Some clones in this sample may be carry-over from other donors' samples. Both conserved end residues are part of each CDR3. Each record gives: CDR3 protein, CDR3 DNA, clone size, V gene, J gene, D gene. D genes are given only for firm matches. Rows give clone size only sometimes, using once, few, many, or a class for an expanded clone.

CDR3 protein: CASSGTLGYTF; CDR3 DNA: TGTGCCAGCAGCGGGACTCTCGGCTACACCTTC; clone size: .; V gene: TRBV9; J gene: TRBJ1-2; D gene: .
CDR3 protein: CASSSAGGGQNPPYEQYF; CDR3 DNA: TGTGCCAGCAGCTCGGCCGGTGGGGGACAGAATCCTCCCTACGAGCAGTACTTC; clone size: .; V gene: TRBV7-9; J gene: TRBJ2-7; D gene: TRBD1
CDR3 protein: CATRSGRGGLYNEQFF; CDR3 DNA: TGTGCCACCAGGAGCGGAAGGGGCGGCCTCTACAATGAGCAGTTCTTC; clone size: few; V gene: TRBV15; J gene: TRBJ2-1; D gene: .
CDR3 protein: CASSPWTRGANEQFF; CDR3 DNA: TGTGCCAGCAGTCCTTGGACTAGGGGGGCCAATGAGCAGTTCTTC; clone size: many; V gene: TRBV6-5; J gene: TRBJ2-1; D gene: .
CDR3 protein: CASSPSSGAYNEQFF; CDR3 DNA: TGTGCCAGCAGCCCTTCTAGCGGGGCCTACAATGAGCAGTTCTTC; clone size: many; V gene: TRBV6-1; J gene: TRBJ2-1; D gene: TRBD2
CDR3 protein: CASSYSGTNKGEQYF; CDR3 DNA: TGTGCCAGCAGTTACTCCGGGACAAATAAGGGGGAGCAGTACTTC; clone size: few; V gene: TRBV6-5; J gene: TRBJ2-7; D gene: .
CDR3 protein: CASSVGTSGGYEQYF; CDR3 DNA: TGTGCCAGCAGCGTAGGGACTAGCGGGGGGTACGAGCAGTACTTC; clone size: many; V gene: TRBV11-2; J gene: TRBJ2-7; D gene: TRBD2
CDR3 protein: CASSGRTSGQPGTGELFF; CDR3 DNA: TGTGCCAGCAGCGGTAGAACTAGCGGGCAACCGGGCACCGGGGAGCTGTTTTTT; clone size: few; V gene: TRBV9; J gene: TRBJ2-2; D gene: TRBD2
CDR3 protein: CATSDSRTSGSYRPDTQYF; CDR3 DNA: TGTGCCACCAGTGACTCTCGGACTAGCGGGAGCTATCGCCCAGATACGCAGTATTTT; clone size: many; V gene: TRBV24-1; J gene: TRBJ2-3; D gene: TRBD2
CDR3 protein: CASRDDRVEKLFF; CDR3 DNA: TGTGCCAGCAGAGACGACAGGGTTGAAAAACTGTTTTTT; clone size: .; V gene: TRBV5-3; J gene: TRBJ1-4; D gene: TRBD1
CDR3 protein: CASSTNTGFSYNEQFF; CDR3 DNA: TGTGCCAGCAGTACCAATACAGGGTTCTCCTACAATGAGCAGTTCTTC; clone size: many; V gene: TRBV6-5; J gene: TRBJ2-1; D gene: .
CDR3 protein: CASSPSLNRGHVTYNEQFF; CDR3 DNA: TGTGCCAGCAGTCCCTCCCTAAACAGGGGGCATGTCACCTACAATGAGCAGTTCTTC; clone size: many; V gene: TRBV12-3/TRBV12-4; J gene: TRBJ2-1; D gene: TRBD1
CDR3 protein: CASSQGDIYSYEQYF; CDR3 DNA: TGTGCCAGCAGCCAAGGGGACATATACTCCTACGAGCAGTACTTC; clone size: .; V gene: TRBV7-9; J gene: TRBJ2-7; D gene: .
CDR3 protein: CASSTVEGNSPLHF; CDR3 DNA: TGTGCCAGTAGTACTGTGGAAGGGAATTCACCCCTCCACTTT; clone size: .; V gene: TRBV19; J gene: TRBJ1-6; D gene: .
CDR3 protein: CASSSNYNEQFF; CDR3 DNA: TGTGCCAGCAGTTCAAATTACAATGAGCAGTTCTTC; clone size: many; V gene: TRBV12-3/TRBV12-4; J gene: TRBJ2-1; D gene: .
CDR3 protein: CASSPRDRVTYGYTF; CDR3 DNA: TGTGCCAGCAGCCCTAGGGACAGGGTCACCTATGGCTACACCTTC; clone size: .; V gene: TRBV7-9; J gene: TRBJ1-2; D gene: TRBD1
CDR3 protein: CSARAGTSGGNEQFF; CDR3 DNA: TGCAGTGCTAGGGCTGGGACTAGCGGGGGTAATGAGCAGTTCTTC; clone size: many; V gene: TRBV20-1; J gene: TRBJ2-1; D gene: TRBD2
CDR3 protein: CASSLNPTYEQYF; CDR3 DNA: TGTGCCAGCAGCTTAAACCCCACCTACGAGCAGTACTTC; clone size: .; V gene: TRBV7-9; J gene: TRBJ2-7; D gene: .
CDR3 protein: CASSPGTSGGRYQETQYF; CDR3 DNA: TGTGCCAGCAGCCCAGGGACTAGCGGGGGCCGGTACCAAGAGACCCAGTACTTC; clone size: many; V gene: TRBV7-9; J gene: TRBJ2-5; D gene: TRBD2
CDR3 protein: CASSLNGQLAGRYNEQFF; CDR3 DNA: TGTGCCAGCAGCTTAAACGGCCAACTAGCGGGAAGGTACAATGAGCAGTTCTTC; clone size: many; V gene: TRBV7-3; J gene: TRBJ2-1; D gene: TRBD2
CDR3 protein: CSARGAGGHEKLFF; CDR3 DNA: TGCAGTGCTAGAGGGGCGGGGGGCCATGAAAAACTGTTTTTT; clone size: few; V gene: TRBV20-1; J gene: TRBJ1-4; D gene: .
CDR3 protein: CASSIVAGDNNEQYF; CDR3 DNA: TGTGCCAGTAGTATAGTAGCGGGAGATAACAACGAGCAGTACTTC; clone size: many; V gene: TRBV19; J gene: TRBJ2-7; D gene: TRBD2
CDR3 protein: CASSTPAGGSTDTQYF; CDR3 DNA: TGTGCCAGCAGCACACCTGCAGGGGGGAGCACAGATACGCAGTATTTT; clone size: many; V gene: TRBV11-2; J gene: TRBJ2-3; D gene: .
CDR3 protein: CATSEGGVYAETQYF; CDR3 DNA: TGTGCCACCTCGGAGGGGGGAGTGTACGCAGAGACCCAGTACTTC; clone size: .; V gene: TRBV3-1; J gene: TRBJ2-5; D gene: .